This T cell receptor beta chain was retrieved from a study of cytomegalovirus exposure and HLA in healthy donors. General study results and limits: An analysis was carried out at a later point. It showed that HLA-associated TCR beta chains were more clonally expanded than equally common non-associated chains.

Turning to this clone: Antigen unknown.

Trimming removed 0 bases from V and 1 base from J, with 8 bases in between. Germline CDR1 SGDLS, CDR2 YYNGEE. This CDR3 has 15 amino acids. With 60 Vbeta and 13 Jbeta primers, the PCR was carried out. Sequenced by immunoSEQ multiplex PCR; TCRdb stores in-frame clones only, minus some. This sample has more than 85,000 clones; approximately 80% occur once, and the top ten carry roughly 6.2%. The chain carries TRBV9 and TRBJ1-3, with D tentatively TRBD1 (5 bases). This TCR derives from a young man in good health and CMV-seropositive. The sequenced material came from PBMCs. The DNA of the CDR3 is TGTGCCAGCAGCGTAGAGGGGCTTTCTGGAAACACCATATATTTT. This codes for CASSVEGLSGNTIYF.